This T cell receptor (beta chain) was captured by sequencing in a study of T cells in Graves' hyperthyroidism and ophthalmopathy. General observations from the study: Median prediction lead before ophthalmopathy onset was 5.5 to 7 months with the model.

This clonotype was seen many times. What it binds is not known. It was RNA transcripts that yielded the amplified TCR beta CDR3 regions. HTBI primers drove first-round RT-PCR of the TCR CDR3. MiXCR, applied by TCRdb to the multiplex PCR reads, yields one record per CDR3 protein. This sample has 300,000 to 450,000 distinct CDR3 sequences, with 18% found just once. Germline lookup yields CDR1 GTSNPN and CDR2 SVGIG (reference sequence). The germline V and J ends were trimmed by 0 bases and 6 bases, with 8 bases remaining between them. The CDR3 has 13 amino acids. The specimen sequenced was blood. The source is a woman between 40 and 50 years old with Graves' ophthalmopathy. The chain couples TRBV30 to TRBJ2-2; D is undetermined. The CDR3 loop reads CAWSVVGPGELFF. The CDR3 region has the DNA TGTGCCTGGAGTGTAGTTGGCCCCGGGGAGCTGTTTTTT.